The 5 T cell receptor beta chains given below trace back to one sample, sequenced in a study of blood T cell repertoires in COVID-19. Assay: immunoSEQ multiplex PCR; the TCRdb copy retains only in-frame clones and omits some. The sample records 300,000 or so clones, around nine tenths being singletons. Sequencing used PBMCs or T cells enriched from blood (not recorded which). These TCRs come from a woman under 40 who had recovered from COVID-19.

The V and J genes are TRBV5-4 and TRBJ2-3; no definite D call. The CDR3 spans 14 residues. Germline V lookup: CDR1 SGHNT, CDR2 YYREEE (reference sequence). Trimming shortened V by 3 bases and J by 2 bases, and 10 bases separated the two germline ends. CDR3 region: CASSSSVSTDTQYF. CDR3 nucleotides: TGTGCCAGCAGCTCTAGTGTCTCCACAGATACGCAGTATTTT. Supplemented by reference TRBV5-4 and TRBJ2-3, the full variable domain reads ETGVTQSPTHLIKTRGQQVTLRCSSQSGHNTVSWYQQALGQGPQFIFQYYREEENGRGNFPPRFSGLQFPNYSSELNVNALELDDSALYLCASSSSVSTDTQYFGPGTRLTVL.

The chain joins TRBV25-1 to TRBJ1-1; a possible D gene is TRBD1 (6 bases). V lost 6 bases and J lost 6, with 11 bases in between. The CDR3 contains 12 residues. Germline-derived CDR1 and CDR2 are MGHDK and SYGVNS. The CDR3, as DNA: TGTGCCAGCAGGACCTCAGGGGCTGAAGCTTTCTTT. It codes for CASRTSGAEAFF. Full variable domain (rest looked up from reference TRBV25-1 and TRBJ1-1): EADIYQTPRYLVIGTGKKITLECSQTMGHDKMYWYQQDPGMELHLIHYSYGVNSTEKGDLSSESTVSRIRTEHFPLTLESARPSHTSQYLCASRTSGAEAFFGQGTRLTVV.

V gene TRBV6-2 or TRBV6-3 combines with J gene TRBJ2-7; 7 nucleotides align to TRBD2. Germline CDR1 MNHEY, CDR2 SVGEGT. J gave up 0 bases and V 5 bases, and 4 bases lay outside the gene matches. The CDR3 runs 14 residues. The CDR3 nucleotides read TGTGCCAGCAGTGCCTCGGGGGGCTCCTACGAGCAGTACTTC. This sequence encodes CASSASGGSYEQYF.

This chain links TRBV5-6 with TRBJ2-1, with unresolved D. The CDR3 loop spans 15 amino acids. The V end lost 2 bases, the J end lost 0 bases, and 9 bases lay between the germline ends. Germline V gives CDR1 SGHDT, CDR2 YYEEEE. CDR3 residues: CASSLETASYNEQFF. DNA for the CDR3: TGTGCCAGCAGCTTAGAGACTGCCTCCTACAATGAGCAGTTCTTC.

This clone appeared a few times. CDR3 DNA: TGTGCCAGCAGTAGTGGGCGGGGGGCGCGATACAATGAGCAGTTCTTC. Translation: CASSSGRGARYNEQFF. J is TRBJ2-1 and V is TRBV2; 8 nucleotides align to TRBD2. Germline V gene data show CDR1 as SNHLY and CDR2 as FYNNEI. The CDR3 sequence is 16 residues long. V shed 5 bases, J shed 4 bases, and the junction held 10 bases outside the gene matches.